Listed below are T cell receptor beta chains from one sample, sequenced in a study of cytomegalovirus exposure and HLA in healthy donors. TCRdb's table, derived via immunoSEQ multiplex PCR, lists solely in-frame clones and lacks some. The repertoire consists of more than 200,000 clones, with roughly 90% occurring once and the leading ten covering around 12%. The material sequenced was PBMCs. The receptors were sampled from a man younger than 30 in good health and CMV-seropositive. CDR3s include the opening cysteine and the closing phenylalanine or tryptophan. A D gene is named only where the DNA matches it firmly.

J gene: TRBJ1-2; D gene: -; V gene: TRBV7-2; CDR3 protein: CASSSHPGGQIYGYTF
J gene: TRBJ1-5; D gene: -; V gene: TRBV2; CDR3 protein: CASSESGQDQPQHF
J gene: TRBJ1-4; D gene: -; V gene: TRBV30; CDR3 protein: CAWTLTGEKLFF
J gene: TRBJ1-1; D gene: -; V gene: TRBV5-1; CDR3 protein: CASANLRGADEAFF
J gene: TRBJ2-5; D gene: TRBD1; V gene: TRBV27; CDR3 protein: CASSPSPGTAPFQETQYF
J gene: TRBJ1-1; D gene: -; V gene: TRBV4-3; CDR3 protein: CASSQGLDRRNTEAFF
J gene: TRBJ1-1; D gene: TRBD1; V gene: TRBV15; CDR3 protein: CATSRRQGGTEAFF
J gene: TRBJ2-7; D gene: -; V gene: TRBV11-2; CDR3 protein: CASSLDPSGTTYEQYF
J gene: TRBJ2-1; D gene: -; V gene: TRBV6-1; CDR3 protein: CASSEGGVNEQFF
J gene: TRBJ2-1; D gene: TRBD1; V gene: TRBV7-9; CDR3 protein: CASSWDRSFIDEQFF
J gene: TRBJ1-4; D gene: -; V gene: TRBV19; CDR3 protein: CASSMVGDEKLFF
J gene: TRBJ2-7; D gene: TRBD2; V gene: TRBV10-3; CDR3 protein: CAIRGTSGYEQYF
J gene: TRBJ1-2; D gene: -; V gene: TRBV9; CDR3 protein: CASSELSQDYGYTF
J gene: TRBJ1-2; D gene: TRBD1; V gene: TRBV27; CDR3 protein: CASSLTGFSFNGYTF
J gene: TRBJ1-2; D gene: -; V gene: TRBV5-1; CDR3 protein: CASSFGQFYGYTF
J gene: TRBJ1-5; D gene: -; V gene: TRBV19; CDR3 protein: CASSGGTGNQPQHF
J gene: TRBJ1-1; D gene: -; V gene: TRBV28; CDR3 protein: CASSFTGRGATEAFF
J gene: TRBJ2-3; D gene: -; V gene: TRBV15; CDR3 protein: CATSRGGGGPRGTDTQYF
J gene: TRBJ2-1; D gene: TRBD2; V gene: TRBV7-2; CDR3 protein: CASRPPGASGSGNEQFF
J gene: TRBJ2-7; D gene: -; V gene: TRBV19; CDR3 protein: CASSIGALGYYEQYF
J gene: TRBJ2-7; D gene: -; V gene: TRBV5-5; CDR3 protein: CASSPSPQVLYEQYF
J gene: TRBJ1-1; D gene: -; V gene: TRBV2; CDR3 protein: CASSVGDENTEAFF
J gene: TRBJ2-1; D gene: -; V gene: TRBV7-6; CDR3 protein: CASSLDAFSSYNEQFF
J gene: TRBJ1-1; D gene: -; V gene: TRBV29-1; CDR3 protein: CSVEVGARDTEAFF
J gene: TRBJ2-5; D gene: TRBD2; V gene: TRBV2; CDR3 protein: CASLGRGLRVQETQYF
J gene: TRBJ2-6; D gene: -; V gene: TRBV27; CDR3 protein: CASRGLRDSGANVLTF
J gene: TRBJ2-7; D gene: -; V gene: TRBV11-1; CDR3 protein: CASSYSQGSEQYF
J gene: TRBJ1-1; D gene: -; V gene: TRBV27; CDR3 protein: CASSLDGMNTEAFF
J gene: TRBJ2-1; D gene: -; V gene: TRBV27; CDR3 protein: CASSSSQGFLQWEQFF
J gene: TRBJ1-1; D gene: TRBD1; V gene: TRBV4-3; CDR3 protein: CASSQPGTGSTEAFF
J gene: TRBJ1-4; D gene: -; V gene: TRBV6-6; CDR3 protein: CASSLTGSHEKLFF
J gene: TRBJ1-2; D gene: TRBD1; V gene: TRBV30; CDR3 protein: CAWSPDRFYGYTF
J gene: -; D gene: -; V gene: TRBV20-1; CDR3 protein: CSAGARAEQYF
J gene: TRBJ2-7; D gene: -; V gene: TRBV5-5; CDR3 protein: CASSFAVGHIHEQYF
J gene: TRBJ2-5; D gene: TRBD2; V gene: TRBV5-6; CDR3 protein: CASSPAVLAGPETQYF
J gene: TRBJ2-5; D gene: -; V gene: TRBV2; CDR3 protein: CASSVSETQYF
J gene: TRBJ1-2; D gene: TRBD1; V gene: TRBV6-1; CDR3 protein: CASSLTQGVDYGYTF
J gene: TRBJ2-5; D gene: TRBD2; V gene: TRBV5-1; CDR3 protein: CASSSGTSSLQETQYF
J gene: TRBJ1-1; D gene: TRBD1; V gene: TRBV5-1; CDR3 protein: CASSSGTGLMNTEAFF
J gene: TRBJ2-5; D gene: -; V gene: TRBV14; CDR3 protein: CASSQHLEVETQYF
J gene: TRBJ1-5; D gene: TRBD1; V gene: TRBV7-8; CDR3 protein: CASSPTRQGGGWPQHF
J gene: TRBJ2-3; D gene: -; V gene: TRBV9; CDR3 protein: CASSAREDTQYF
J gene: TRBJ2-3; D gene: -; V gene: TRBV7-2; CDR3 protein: CASSFFSGTDTQYF
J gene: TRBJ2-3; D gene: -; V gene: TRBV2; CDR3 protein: CASSEWGSTDTQYF
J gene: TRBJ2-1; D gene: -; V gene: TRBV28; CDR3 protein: CASTTTVGNEQFF
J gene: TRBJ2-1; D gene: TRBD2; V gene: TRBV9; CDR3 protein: CASSLDPSGSSYNEQFF
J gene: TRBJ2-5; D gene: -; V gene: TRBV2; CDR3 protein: CASSDNPLGLQETQYF
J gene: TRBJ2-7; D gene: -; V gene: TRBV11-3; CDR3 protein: CASSLSSAYEQYF
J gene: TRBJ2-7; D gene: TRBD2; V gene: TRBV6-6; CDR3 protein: CASSRLAPFEQYF
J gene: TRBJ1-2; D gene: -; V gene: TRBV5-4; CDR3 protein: CASSPPSAGYGYTF
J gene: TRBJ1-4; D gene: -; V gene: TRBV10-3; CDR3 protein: CAIKDEIREKLFF
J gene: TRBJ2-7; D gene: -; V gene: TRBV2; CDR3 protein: CASRGILYEQYF
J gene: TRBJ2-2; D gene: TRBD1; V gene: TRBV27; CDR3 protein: CASSSYDRVDTGELFF
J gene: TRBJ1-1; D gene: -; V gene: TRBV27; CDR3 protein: CASSLSPPGNTEAFF
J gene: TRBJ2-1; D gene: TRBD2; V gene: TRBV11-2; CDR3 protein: CASKSRLAARNEQFF
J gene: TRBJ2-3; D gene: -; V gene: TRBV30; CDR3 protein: CAWSVKIAQTRYF
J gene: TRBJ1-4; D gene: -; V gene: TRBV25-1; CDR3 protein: CASSEDSTGPQAKLFF
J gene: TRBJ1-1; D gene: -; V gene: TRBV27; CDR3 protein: CASSANPNTEAFF